Listed here are 30 T cell receptor beta chains from one sample, sequenced in a study of blood T cell repertoires in COVID-19. Produced via immunoSEQ multiplex PCR; TCRdb's table is partial and in-frame only. Of over 150,000 clones listed, 84% are singletons. Sequencing was done on a sample of peripheral blood. These receptors all stem from a human donor in a cohort sampled during active COVID-19.

V gene TRBV15 combines with J gene TRBJ2-7; 13 bases map to TRBD2. Germline V gene sequence: CDR1 LNHNV, CDR2 YYDKDF (reference sequence). This CDR3 comprises 15 residues. J was trimmed by 6 bases and V by 5 bases; bases with no gene match: 7. CDR3 loop: CATSGRTSGSFEQYF. The CDR3 DNA reads TGTGCCACCAGCGGGAGGACTAGCGGGAGTTTCGAGCAGTACTTC.

This chain joins TRBV6-6 and TRBJ2-5; 7 bases align to TRBD2. Germline CDR1 and CDR2: MNHNY and SVGAGI (reference sequence). This CDR3 region has 14 residues. Trimming took 7 bases from V and 1 from J; bases not matched to a gene: 6. CDR3 nucleotides: TGTGCCAGCATGCGGCCTAGCGGCCAAGAGACCCAGTACTTC. Translating gives CASMRPSGQETQYF.

V gene TRBV19 combines with J gene TRBJ2-1, with TRBD1 matching over 7 bases. With V trimmed by 5 bases and J by 7 bases, 8 bases remained unmatched. The CDR3 contains 14 residues. Germline V gene lookup returns CDR1 LNHDA and CDR2 SQIVND (reference sequence). The CDR3 loop reads CASSAEQGLNEQFF. For the CDR3, the DNA is TGTGCCAGTAGTGCCGAACAGGGGCTTAATGAGCAGTTCTTC.

This chain connects TRBV5-1 to TRBJ2-7; D not certain. V lost 7 bases, J lost 3 bases, and 17 bases lay in between. The CDR3 sequence is 14 residues long. CDR1 and CDR2 from the germline V gene are SGHRS and YFSETQ. CDR3 residues: CASHEPSSGYEQYF. CDR3 bases: TGCGCCAGCCACGAGCCGTCCTCGGGCTACGAGCAGTACTTC.

The chain has TRBV19 and TRBJ1-6; D is uncertain. The CDR3 is made up of 14 amino acids. Trimming shortened V by 5 bases and J by 4 bases, and 9 bases separated the two germline ends. In germline, CDR1 is LNHDA, CDR2 SQIVND (reference sequence). CDR3 in DNA: TGTGCCAGTAGTGCGGCAGTTTATAATTCACCCCTCCACTTT. Its protein is CASSAAVYNSPLHF.

This clone has only a few counts. The V gene is TRBV7-9, the J gene TRBJ2-1; TRBD2 agrees at 10 bases. Germline CDR1 and CDR2: SEHNR and FQNEAQ (reference sequence). Trimming cost V 1 base and J 3 bases; bases outside gene matches: 3. The CDR3 consists of 16 residues. CDR3 DNA: TGTGCCAGCAGCTTAGGGTCTAGCGGGAGCTACAATGAGCAGTTCTTC. Amino acid sequence: CASSLGSSGSYNEQFF.

The V call is TRBV19, the J call TRBJ1-4; no clear D gene. The CDR3 consists of 15 residues. CDR1 and CDR2 from the germline V gene are LNHDA and SQIVND (reference sequence). V was pared by 3 bases and J by 7 bases, with 15 bases between. CDR3 coding DNA: TGTGCCAGTAGTATTTGGGGATCGGGGAGTGAAAAACTGTTTTTT. Its protein is CASSIWGSGSEKLFF.

The chain carries TRBV28 and TRBJ2-1, with D possibly TRBD2 on 6 matching bases. Trimming pared 2 bases from V and 9 bases from J, leaving 11 bases between. The germline V gene has CDR1 MDHEN and CDR2 SYDVKM. This CDR3 has 13 residues. CDR3 bases: TGTGCCAGCAGTTTAGGGGGAGGAGGTGAGCAGTTCTTC. This encodes CASSLGGGGEQFF.

CDR3 residues: CASSHGQGARNEQFF. The CDR3 DNA reads TGCGCCAGCAGCCATGGCCAGGGGGCGCGAAATGAGCAGTTCTTC. The chain recombines TRBV4-1 with TRBJ2-1; TRBD1 agrees at 8 bases. With V trimmed by 3 bases and J by 7 bases, 8 bases remained unmatched. This CDR3 is built from 15 residues. Germline CDR1 MGHRA, CDR2 YSYEKL.

The CDR3 DNA sequence: TGCGCCAGCAGTCATTTAGCGGGAGGGCCCAATGAGCAGTTCTTC. Its protein product is CASSHLAGGPNEQFF. The chain joins TRBV10-1 to TRBJ2-1, with TRBD2 identical over 11 bases. The germline gives CDR1 WNHNN, CDR2 SYGVQD (reference sequence). V dropped 5 bases and J dropped 6; count of bases not matched to a gene: 6. The CDR3 spans 15 residues.

This clone was seen a handful of times. The chain uses TRBV2 and TRBJ1-1, with D perhaps TRBD1 (6 bases). V was cut by 4 bases and J by 3 bases, with 15 bases left in between. The CDR3 consists of 15 residues. Germline loops: CDR1 SNHLY, CDR2 FYNNEI. The CDR3 loop is CASSGPRTEDTEAFF. CDR3 nucleotides: TGTGCCAGCAGTGGACCCCGGACAGAGGACACTGAAGCTTTCTTT.

The V gene is TRBV5-4, the J gene TRBJ2-1, with D possibly matching TRBD2 (5 bases). Trimming took off 6 bases at V and 0 bases at J, with 13 bases between the two ends. Germline CDR1 and CDR2: SGHNT and YYREEE (reference sequence). The CDR3 is 15 residues long. This CDR3 reads CASTFYGNSYNEQFF. The DNA of the CDR3 is TGTGCCAGCACTTTTTACGGGAACTCCTACAATGAGCAGTTCTTC.

The chain is built from TRBV6-5 and TRBJ2-7; 9 bases are shared with TRBD1. The germline V gene has CDR1 MNHEY and CDR2 SVGAGI. J lost 4 bases, V lost 6 bases, and 10 bases had no gene match. The CDR3 contains 15 residues. The CDR3 DNA follows: TGTGCCAGCAGAGCACAACAGGGGGCTGAGTACGAGCAGTACTTC. This encodes CASRAQQGAEYEQYF.

V is TRBV21-1 and J is TRBJ2-4; whether TRBD2, the table's D call, matches the DNA was not checked. TRBV21-1 is assigned pseudogene status. CDR3 size: 16 residues. CDR3 sequence (DNA): TGTGCCAGCAGCAAAGGAGGATTCTGGGCCAAAAACATTCAGTACTTC. It specifies CASSKGGFWAKNIQYF.

The chain combines TRBV7-9 with TRBJ1-3; D is uncertain. The germline V gene encodes CDR1 SEHNR and CDR2 FQNEAQ (reference sequence). The CDR3 spans 12 residues. V was trimmed by 4 bases and J by 7 bases, leaving 8 bases between them. In nucleotides, the CDR3 is TGTGCCAGCAGCTCCGTGTCCAACACCATATATTTT. This encodes CASSSVSNTIYF.

This clone was seen a single time. The chain recombines TRBV6-5 with TRBJ2-3, with D hard to call. The germline V and J ends were trimmed by 1 base and 2 bases, with 7 bases remaining between them. Germline V gene data show CDR1 as MNHEY and CDR2 as SVGAGI. This CDR3 has 14 amino acids. The chain's CDR3 is CASSYWADTDTQYF. Written as DNA, the CDR3 is TGTGCCAGCAGTTACTGGGCAGACACAGATACGCAGTATTTT.

The chain couples TRBV5-1 to TRBJ1-1; 7 bases are shared with TRBD1. CDR3 length: 14 residues. CDR1 and CDR2 from the germline V gene are SGHRS and YFSETQ. Germline trimming cut 5 bases from V and 0 bases from J; bases unmatched to any gene: 4. DNA for the CDR3: TGCGCCAGCAGGCCGGGACAGTTGAACACTGAAGCTTTCTTT. Its translation: CASRPGQLNTEAFF.

The rearrangement uses TRBV28 and TRBJ1-5, with 7 bases that match TRBD1. Germline V lookup: CDR1 MDHEN, CDR2 SYDVKM. V was pared by 8 bases and J by 4 bases, with 5 bases of the junction left unmatched. There are 13 residues in the CDR3. CDR3 residues: CASLSTGNQPQHF. DNA for the CDR3: TGTGCCAGCCTCTCGACAGGGAATCAGCCCCAGCATTTT.

The chain joins TRBV5-4 to TRBJ2-7, with D possibly matching TRBD1 (6 bases). Germline V CDR1 and CDR2: SGHNT, YYREEE (reference sequence). The CDR3 length is 17 residues. V lost 0 bases, J lost 7 bases, and 23 bases lay in between. The CDR3 DNA follows: TGTGCCAGCAGCTTGGCCTTCGTAGGTGACAGGCGTCGTGAGCAGTACTTC. Protein product: CASSLAFVGDRRREQYF.

The chain couples TRBV18 to TRBJ2-1, with D tentatively TRBD1 (5 bases). The CDR3 totals 15 residues. CDR1 is KGHSH and CDR2 is LQKENI in the germline V gene. V was trimmed by 3 bases and J by 7 bases, leaving 16 bases between them. The CDR3 is CASSPTAAPGNEQFF. The CDR3 nucleotides are TGTGCCAGCTCACCGACAGCCGCCCCGGGTAATGAGCAGTTCTTC.

The rearrangement links TRBV2 to TRBJ1-5; D is perhaps TRBD1 (6 bases). V dropped 5 bases and J dropped 4 bases, with 9 bases sitting between them. In germline, CDR1 is SNHLY, CDR2 FYNNEI. The CDR3 covers 13 residues. The CDR3 coding sequence is TGTGCCAGCAGTCTCACAGGGAATCAGCCCCAGCATTTT. Translation gives CASSLTGNQPQHF.

The J gene is TRBJ1-1, the V gene TRBV27, with D perhaps TRBD1 (6 bases). V shed 7 bases and J shed 1 base, with 13 bases lying between them. There are 14 residues in the CDR3. Germline V gene sequence: CDR1 MNHEY, CDR2 SMNVEV (reference sequence). The CDR3 bases are TGTGCCAGCACATCAGGGGAGACGAACACTGAAGCTTTCTTT. Translated: CASTSGETNTEAFF.

The V and J genes are TRBV28 and TRBJ2-3; D is perhaps TRBD2 (6 bases). In germline, CDR1 is MDHEN, CDR2 SYDVKM. The CDR3 is 16 residues long. Trimming removed 1 base from V and 0 bases from J, with 11 bases in between. In DNA form, the CDR3 reads TGTGCCAGCAGTTTATCGGCTAGCGTTAGCACAGATACGCAGTATTTT. This translates into CASSLSASVSTDTQYF.

The rearrangement joins TRBV4-2 to TRBJ2-7, with D possibly matching TRBD2 (6 bases). The length of the CDR3 is 15 residues. Per germline, CDR1 LGHNA and CDR2 YNFKEQ. With 1 base removed from V and 0 bases from J, the gap between germline ends came to 10 bases. In nucleotides, the CDR3 is TGTGCCAGCAGCCAAGGTAGCGGCCCCTCCTACGAGCAGTACTTC. It is translated as CASSQGSGPSYEQYF.

The sample holds one count of this clone. The chain uses TRBV2 and TRBJ1-5; D gene ambiguous. Trimming took off 5 bases at V and 2 bases at J, with 10 bases between the two ends. Germline V gene lookup returns CDR1 SNHLY and CDR2 FYNNEI. The CDR3 has 14 residues. The CDR3 loop reads CASSKRWGNQPQHF. In nucleotides, the CDR3 is TGTGCCAGCAGTAAGAGGTGGGGCAATCAGCCCCAGCATTTT.

Only a few counts were recorded for this clone. The gene calls are TRBV6-5 and TRBJ1-6, with D perhaps matching TRBD1 (6 bases). The CDR3 has 15 residues. The germline V and J ends were trimmed by 2 bases and 5 bases, with 10 bases remaining between them. CDR1 MNHEY and CDR2 SVGAGI come from the germline V gene. Here the CDR3 DNA reads TGTGCCAGCAGTTACCATACAGGGAATAATTCACCCCTCCACTTT. Translating gives CASSYHTGNNSPLHF.

The chain couples TRBV5-1 to TRBJ2-7, with 12 nucleotides matching TRBD2. Germline CDR1 and CDR2: SGHRS and YFSETQ. Germline trimming cut 3 bases from V and 9 bases from J; bases unmatched to any gene: 10. The CDR3 loop spans 15 amino acids. The CDR3 DNA sequence: TGCGCCAGCAGCTCGGCCGGGACTAGCGGGTCCCCGCAGTACTTC. Translating gives CASSSAGTSGSPQYF.

The genes are TRBV2 and TRBJ2-5; maybe TRBD2 (6 bases). The CDR3 consists of 14 residues. Germline-derived CDR1 and CDR2 are SNHLY and FYNNEI. The ends were cut back, 4 bases at V and 5 bases at J, with 14 bases in the middle. CDR3 sequence (DNA): TGTGCCAGCAGTGCGGACGGGAGTTGGGAGACCCAGTACTTC. The encoded protein is CASSADGSWETQYF.

The chain recombines TRBV18 with TRBJ2-7; tentatively, D is TRBD2 (6 bases). Germline lookup yields CDR1 KGHSH and CDR2 LQKENI. The length of the CDR3 is 13 residues. The V end lost 2 bases, the J end lost 7 bases, and 12 bases lay between the germline ends. CDR3 coding DNA: TGTGCCAGCTCACCATCCTTAGCGGAGGAGCAGTACTTC. Translation: CASSPSLAEEQYF.

This clone was picked up many times. V is TRBV18 and J is TRBJ1-3; TRBD1 aligns across 11 bases. The CDR3 has 18 amino acids. Germline CDR1 and CDR2: KGHSH and LQKENI. V shed 5 bases and J 0 bases; nucleotides not matched to a gene: 9. The CDR3 region is CASSEDRGQVGSGNTIYF. CDR3 DNA: TGTGCCAGCTCAGAGGACAGGGGGCAAGTCGGCTCTGGAAACACCATATATTTT.